This T cell receptor beta chain was profiled in a study of CD8 T cells in Susac syndrome. The CDR3 sequence is 12 residues long. Germline V CDR1 and CDR2: SQVTM, ANQGSEA. The ends were cut back, 3 bases at V and 8 bases at J, with 10 bases in the middle. An input of about 0.5 to 1 ug of RNA was subjected to reverse transcription using random hexamers. Using its own MiXCR run on the immunoSEQ multiplex PCR reads, TCRdb lists one record per CDR3 protein. Seen here are under 200,000 distinct CDR3 sequences, 95% observed once, and the top ten hold approximately 0.1%. This chain uses TRBV29-1 with TRBJ2-2; D ambiguous. The material sequenced was CD4+ T cells from PBMCs. The receptor was derived from a human donor in good health. The CDR3 DNA follows: TGCAGCGTTGATGGTCTTGGGGGGGAGCTGTTTTTT. Translating it yields CSVDGLGGELFF.